Each of the 19 T cell receptor beta chains below was sequenced from the same sample in a study of Graves' ophthalmopathy and Graves' hyperthyroidism (dated by TCRdb to between 2017 and 2018). Instrument used: Illumina HiSeq 2000. For repertoire sequencing, the TCR beta CDR3 regions were amplified from RNA transcripts. The first round was an RT-PCR using HTBI primers with the Qiagen OneStep RT-PCR kit, and this first round was followed by a second-round multiplex PCR, then size selection and purification. The public sequencing data were trimmed at Q25 with fastp and processed into clonotypes with MiXCR by TCRdb, which kept only in-frame beta chains. CDR3 protein duplicates are merged, each entry listing the most common genes and DNA. The sample table holds about 660,000 distinct CDR3 sequences, of which roughly 39% were seen once. Clones ranked in the top ten supply 3% to 3.5% of the sample. Material for sequencing was peripheral blood. The receptors originated from an adult man with Graves' ophthalmopathy.

This clonotype was seen many times. This sequence joins TRBV7-9 and TRBJ2-5, with D unresolved. The CDR3 loop spans 12 amino acids. V dropped 5 bases and J dropped 5 bases, with 9 bases sitting between them. In germline, CDR1 is SEHNR, CDR2 FQNEAQ (reference sequence). CDR3 bases: TGTGCCAGCAGCCCCGATTCCGAGACCCAGTACTTC. It is translated as CASSPDSETQYF.

This clonotype was counted many times. The CDR3 loop is CASGQIANYGYTF. Written as DNA, the CDR3 is TGTGCCAGCGGGCAGATCGCCAACTATGGCTACACCTTC. The chain carries TRBV2 and TRBJ1-2; D is unclear. V lost 8 bases, J lost 2 bases, and 12 bases lay in between. The length of the CDR3 is 13 residues. Germline CDR1 is SNHLY and CDR2 is FYNNEI.

This clonotype has only a few counts. The rearrangement joins TRBV12-3 or TRBV12-4 to TRBJ1-2; weak D call: TRBD1 (5 bases). This CDR3 region has 16 residues. The V gene lost 6 bases and the J gene lost 8 bases, with 25 bases spanning the gap. CDR3 protein: CASSSSLGPPRQGYTF. CDR3 in DNA: TGTGCCAGCAGCTCCTCTTTAGGACCCCCAAGACAGGGCTACACCTTC.

This clonotype was seen a few times. This chain joins TRBV6-2 or TRBV6-3 and TRBJ1-1; no firm D call. This CDR3 is 12 amino acids long. With 7 bases removed from V and 2 bases from J, the gap between germline ends came to 8 bases. The germline V gene has CDR1 MNHEY and CDR2 SVGEGT. The CDR3 sequence: CASTGRNTEAFF. CDR3 in DNA: TGTGCCAGCACAGGAAGAAACACTGAAGCTTTCTTT.

The table lists this clonotype with a few counts. The chain uses TRBV7-8 and TRBJ2-2, with D unresolved. Germline V gives CDR1 SGHVS, CDR2 FQNEAQ. Between the trimmed V and J ends, which lost 2 bases and 0 bases, there was a span of 10 bases. This CDR3 spans 16 amino acids. The CDR3 DNA sequence: TGTGCCAGCAGCTTAAGGGTGGGAACGAACACCGGGGAGCTGTTTTTT. Translation gives CASSLRVGTNTGELFF.

This clonotype was recorded many times. The rearrangement joins TRBV12-5 to TRBJ1-4; D not resolved. Germline assignment: CDR1 LGHNT and CDR2 FRNRAP. The CDR3 covers 12 residues. Deletions cut 3 bases from V and 8 bases from J, with 7 bases between. CDR3 loop: CASGLIREKLFF. As DNA, the CDR3 is TGTGCTAGTGGTTTAATCAGGGAAAAACTGTTTTTT.

This chain uses TRBV6-5 with TRBJ1-5, with D tentatively TRBD1 (6 bases). The germline V gene encodes CDR1 MNHEY and CDR2 SVGAGI. The CDR3 loop spans 17 amino acids. V was pared by 6 bases and J by 0 bases, with 18 bases between. CDR3 sequence (DNA): TGTGCCAGCAGCCGATACTTCGGACAGATTAGCAATCAGCCCCAGCATTTT. Protein product: CASSRYFGQISNQPQHF.

The chain recombines TRBV12-3 or TRBV12-4 with TRBJ2-5; 12 bases line up with TRBD2. The length of the CDR3 is 16 residues. Trimming cost V 5 bases and J 5 bases; bases outside gene matches: 9. CDR3 coding DNA: TGTGCCAGCAGTCGCAGGACTAGCGGGGCCGGGGAGACCCAGTACTTC. This sequence encodes CASSRRTSGAGETQYF.

This clonotype has a single count. This chain connects TRBV7-2 to TRBJ1-5; TRBD1 matches 9 bases. CDR1 and CDR2 (germline): SGHTA, FQGNSA. CDR3 length: 15 residues. V shed 2 bases and J 7 bases; nucleotides not matched to a gene: 6. In DNA, the CDR3 is TGTGCCAGCAGCTTACCGGGACAGGGTGACCAGCCCCAGCATTTT. It translates to CASSLPGQGDQPQHF.

The sample holds a few counts of this clonotype. The V call is TRBV4-1, the J call TRBJ1-5, with D maybe TRBD1 (6 bases). The germline gives CDR1 MGHRA, CDR2 YSYEKL. Trimming left V 3 bases short and J 6 bases short, with 15 bases between. The CDR3 sequence is 15 residues long. The chain's CDR3 is CASSHAEGGIQPQHF. The DNA of the CDR3 is TGCGCCAGCAGCCATGCAGAGGGGGGGATTCAGCCCCAGCATTTT.

V gene TRBV9 combines with J gene TRBJ2-7; unclear D gene. Trimming cost V 5 bases and J 0 bases, with 12 bases left between them. This CDR3 is built from 14 residues. The germline CDR1 and CDR2 sequences are SGDLS and YYNGEE. CDR3 sequence: CASSQSRGSYEQYF. The CDR3 nucleotides read TGTGCCAGCAGTCAATCCCGAGGCTCCTACGAGCAGTACTTC. The entire variable domain, with the rest obtained from reference TRBV9 and TRBJ2-7, is as follows: DSGVTQTPKHLITATGQRVTLRCSPRSGDLSVYWYQQSLDQGLQFLIQYYNGEERAKGNILERFSAQQFPDLHSELNLSSLELGDSALYFCASSQSRGSYEQYFGPGTRLTVT.

This chain joins TRBV10-3 and TRBJ1-2, with 8 nucleotides matching TRBD1. The junction had 7 bases not matched to a gene; V was cut back by 7 bases and J by 6 bases. Germline lookup yields CDR1 ENHRY and CDR2 SYGVKD. The CDR3 spans 13 residues. The CDR3 sequence: CAITQGAQNGYTF. CDR3 in DNA: TGTGCCATCACCCAGGGGGCGCAGAATGGCTACACCTTC.

V and J are TRBV10-2 and TRBJ2-3; a possible D gene is TRBD1 (5 bases). Trimming shortened V by 4 bases and J by 1 base, and 12 bases separated the two germline ends. Germline V lookup: CDR1 WSHSY, CDR2 SAAADI. The CDR3 sequence is 15 residues long. The CDR3 DNA reads TGCGCCAGCAGTGCCAGGGAACGCGGCACAGATACGCAGTATTTT. Translation: CASSARERGTDTQYF.

This clonotype has at least ten counts. The chain links TRBV9 to TRBJ2-2; D may be TRBD2 (6 bases). This CDR3 spans 14 amino acids. The germline gives CDR1 SGDLS, CDR2 YYNGEE. Trimming took off 0 bases at V and 6 bases at J, with 9 bases between the two ends. In nucleotides, the CDR3 is TGTGCCAGCAGCGTAGTCAGCGGGTCCGGGGAGCTGTTTTTT. It codes for CASSVVSGSGELFF.

This clonotype was observed many times. The V and J genes are TRBV25-1 and TRBJ1-2; no clear D gene. This CDR3 comprises 13 residues. With 5 bases removed from V and 7 bases from J, the gap between germline ends came to 14 bases. Germline loops: CDR1 MGHDK, CDR2 SYGVNS. CDR3 amino acids: CASSFSGGPGYTF. The CDR3 bases are TGTGCCAGCAGTTTCTCTGGAGGGCCTGGCTACACCTTC.

V usage is TRBV29-1 and J usage is TRBJ2-7; 9 bases are shared with TRBD1. V was pared by 8 bases and J by 2 bases, with 4 bases of the junction left unmatched. Germline V gene data show CDR1 as SQVTM and CDR2 as ANQGSEA. The CDR3 is made up of 12 amino acids. This chain's CDR3 is CSSGQGAYEQYF. CDR3 nucleotide sequence: TGCAGCTCGGGACAGGGAGCCTACGAGCAGTACTTC.

The chain carries TRBV19 and TRBJ2-1; perhaps TRBD2 as D (5 bases). The CDR3 contains 16 residues. Per germline, CDR1 LNHDA and CDR2 SQIVND (reference sequence). V was trimmed by 0 bases and J by 0 bases, leaving 9 bases between them. Here the CDR3 reads CASSIERVSSYNEQFF. In DNA form, the CDR3 reads TGTGCCAGTAGTATAGAGCGGGTGAGCTCCTACAATGAGCAGTTCTTC.

This clonotype has a handful of counts. The rearrangement joins TRBV12-5 to TRBJ2-7; D might be TRBD2 (6 bases). The germline gives CDR1 LGHNT, CDR2 FRNRAP. The CDR3 runs to 15 residues. Trimming took 3 bases from V and 3 from J, leaving 15 bases between them. The CDR3, as DNA: TGTGCTAGTGGTTTCCCCAGTGGGGGGTACTACGAGCAGTACTTC. Its translation is CASGFPSGGYYEQYF.

The DNA of the CDR3 is TGTGCCAGCAGCACAGGCTGGGGGACAAAGCAGTTCTTC. Translating gives CASSTGWGTKQFF. This chain connects TRBV7-7 to TRBJ2-1; D is possibly TRBD1 (6 bases). The CDR3 is 13 residues long. Trimming removed 5 bases from V and 11 bases from J, with 16 bases in between. Germline CDR1 SSHAT, CDR2 FNYEAQ (reference sequence).